One sample yielded the 28 T cell receptor beta chains listed below, sequenced in a study of T cells in Graves' hyperthyroidism and ophthalmopathy. Researchers amplified the TCR beta CDR3 regions from RNA transcripts. RT-PCR in the first round (using the HTBI primer set) targeted the TCR CDR3. From the multiplex PCR reads, TCRdb called clonotypes with MiXCR, one entry per CDR3 protein. Of about 700,000 distinct CDR3 sequences listed, approximately 42% are singletons. Sequencing was carried out using peripheral blood or thyroid tissue (not recorded which). Receptor source: an adult man with Graves' disease, either hyperthyroidism or ophthalmopathy (not recorded which).

The chain uses TRBV2 and TRBJ1-1; maybe TRBD1 (5 bases). V was shortened by 8 bases and J by 2 bases, with 21 bases between the two germline ends. Looked up from germline, CDR1 is SNHLY and CDR2 is FYNNEI. This CDR3 is built from 16 residues. The chain's CDR3 is CASDPGPGRRNTEAFF. The CDR3 DNA reads as TGTGCCAGCGACCCGGGGCCCGGGCGGAGAAACACTGAAGCTTTCTTT.

A single count supports this clonotype. This chain links TRBV10-3 with TRBJ2-7, with a possible D match to TRBD2 (5 bases). The CDR3 loop spans 13 amino acids. Germline V gene lookup returns CDR1 ENHRY and CDR2 SYGVKD. V dropped 0 bases and J dropped 7 bases, with 10 bases sitting between them. The CDR3 DNA reads as TGTGCCATCAGTGAGTCAGGGAGATGGGAGCAGTACTTC. Translated: CAISESGRWEQYF.

This clonotype was counted at least ten times. The CDR3 is CSAEDRLNTEAFF. Here the CDR3 DNA reads TGCAGCGCTGAGGACAGATTGAACACTGAAGCTTTCTTT. The chain combines TRBV29-1 with TRBJ1-1, with D tentatively TRBD1 (6 bases). V gave up 7 bases and J gave up 0 bases, with 12 bases separating them. The CDR3 contains 13 residues. Germline-derived CDR1 and CDR2 are SQVTM and ANQGSEA.

In the case of this clonotype: A read error is possible here, since a much larger clone lies one base away. The rearrangement joins TRBV10-3 to TRBJ1-3; no clear D. CDR3 length: 15 amino acids. Germline values: CDR1 ENHRY, CDR2 SYGVKD. CDR3 in DNA: TGTGCCAGCAGTGGGTATGGCCCGTCTGGAAACACCATATATTTT. Amino acids: CASSGYGPSGNTIYF.

This chain connects TRBV19 to TRBJ1-5, with D maybe TRBD1 (5 bases). With 1 base removed from V and 5 bases from J, the gap between germline ends came to 12 bases. CDR1 and CDR2 from the germline V gene are LNHDA and SQIVND (reference sequence). CDR3 length: 15 residues. CDR3 region: CASSIGRDPYQPQHF. The CDR3 DNA sequence: TGTGCCAGTAGTATAGGCAGGGACCCTTATCAGCCCCAGCATTTT.

This clonotype was seen only a few times. This could be a read error, since a much larger clone is one nucleotide away. V usage is TRBV12-3 or TRBV12-4 and J usage is TRBJ1-5, with D unresolved. V lost 5 bases, J lost 5 bases, and 10 bases lay in between. The CDR3 covers 13 residues. CDR3 sequence (DNA): TGTGCCAGCAGTGAACAGAGAGATCAGCCCCAGCATTTT. Translating gives CASSEQRDQPQHF.

This clonotype was seen just once. The chain uses TRBV29-1 and TRBJ2-6, with TRBD1 identical over 9 bases. There are 16 residues in the CDR3. CDR1 and CDR2 (germline): SQVTM, ANQGSEA. The V and J ends lost 6 bases and 0 bases, in that order; junction bases with no gene match: 6. CDR3 nucleotides: TGCAGCGTAGTGGGACAGGGCGGCTCTGGGGCCAACGTCCTGACTTTC. Its translation: CSVVGQGGSGANVLTF.

This clonotype was seen more than once but under ten times. V is TRBV29-1 and J is TRBJ1-5; no clear D gene. Germline values: CDR1 SQVTM, CDR2 ANQGSEA. The CDR3 consists of 10 residues. Trimming pared 4 bases from V and 7 bases from J, leaving 5 bases between. The CDR3 here is CSVGRQPQHF. The CDR3 DNA is TGCAGCGTTGGGAGACAGCCCCAGCATTTT.

V gene TRBV20-1 combines with J gene TRBJ2-2; D possibly corresponds to TRBD1 (5 bases). The ends were cut back, 0 bases at V and 4 bases at J, with 9 bases in the middle. This CDR3 has 14 residues. Germline values: CDR1 DFQATT, CDR2 SNEGSKA (reference sequence). DNA of the CDR3: TGCAGTGCTAGAGATGGGGCGGTCACCGGGGAGCTGTTTTTT. It codes for CSARDGAVTGELFF.

The V gene is TRBV7-9, the J gene TRBJ1-3; 7 bases are a match to TRBD1. The CDR3 consists of 16 residues. Germline V gene data show CDR1 as SEHNR and CDR2 as FQNEAQ (reference sequence). Trimming at V came to 6 bases and at J to 0 bases, leaving 8 bases not matched to a gene. The DNA for the CDR3 is TGTGCCAGCAGAGTGCTCGGGACAGCCTCTGGAAACACCATATATTTT. Its protein is CASRVLGTASGNTIYF.

This clonotype was observed many times. This sequence joins TRBV19 and TRBJ1-5; no definite D call. This CDR3 region has 15 residues. Germline CDR1 reads LNHDA; CDR2 reads SQIVND (reference sequence). V was trimmed by 6 bases and J by 0 bases, leaving 12 bases between them. The CDR3 DNA sequence: TGTGCCAGTAGGGACCTCGGGGTTAGCAATCAGCCCCAGCATTTT. Its protein product is CASRDLGVSNQPQHF.

The chain links TRBV2 to TRBJ1-1; D may be TRBD1 (5 bases). In germline, CDR1 is SNHLY, CDR2 FYNNEI. Trimming removed 6 bases from V and 0 bases from J, with 11 bases in between. CDR3 length equals 14 residues. In DNA, the CDR3 is TGTGCCAGCAGGTATCAGGGCATGAACACTGAAGCTTTCTTT. Residues: CASRYQGMNTEAFF.

This clonotype was counted ten times or more. The gene calls are TRBV7-9 and TRBJ1-5; the D is unclear. The germline V and J ends were trimmed by 5 bases and 15 bases, with 17 bases remaining between them. CDR1 is SEHNR and CDR2 is FQNEAQ in the germline V gene (reference sequence). The CDR3 is 12 residues long. CDR3 loop: CASSPSSGSRHF. In DNA form, the CDR3 reads TGTGCCAGCAGCCCTTCGTCGGGCTCCCGGCATTTT.

The chain couples TRBV10-3 to TRBJ1-6, with D perhaps matching TRBD1 (6 bases). The V gene's germline CDR1 is ENHRY and CDR2 SYGVKD. V was cut by 6 bases and J by 8 bases, with 17 bases left in between. The CDR3 is made up of 15 amino acids. DNA of the CDR3: TGTGCCATCAGACCACAGGGTTCGGACTATTCACCCCTCCACTTT. It is translated as CAIRPQGSDYSPLHF.

CDR3 coding DNA: TGTGCCAGCAGCTTAGAGTCGGGAGGGCACCAGCCCCAGTACTTC. Protein: CASSLESGGHQPQYF. The chain joins TRBV7-9 to TRBJ2-5; TRBD2 aligns across 8 bases. After removal of 1 base from V and 9 bases from J, the junction contained 10 bases not matched to a gene. This CDR3 region has 15 residues. The germline V gene encodes CDR1 SEHNR and CDR2 FQNEAQ (reference sequence).

CDR3 coding DNA: TGTGCCAGCAGTTTGCGGGCTATCGGGGGCGCCGGCACTGAAGCTTTCTTT. The encoded protein is CASSLRAIGGAGTEAFF. The chain links TRBV27 to TRBJ1-1, with D tentatively TRBD1 (6 bases). The CDR3 runs 17 residues. V lost 3 bases to trimming and J lost 4 bases, with 21 bases between them. CDR1 and CDR2 (germline): MNHEY, SMNVEV (reference sequence).

This clonotype has just a few counts. The chain links TRBV19 to TRBJ1-2, with D unclear. This CDR3 has 16 amino acids. V lost 0 bases, J lost 0 bases, and 11 bases lay in between. Per germline, CDR1 LNHDA and CDR2 SQIVND (reference sequence). The CDR3 reads CASSIDRRKANYGYTF. Written as DNA, the CDR3 is TGTGCCAGTAGTATAGATCGGAGAAAGGCTAACTATGGCTACACCTTC. Full variable domain (missing parts from reference TRBV19 and TRBJ1-2): DGGITQSPKYLFRKEGQNVTLSCEQNLNHDAMYWYRQDPGQGLRLIYYSQIVNDFQKGDIAEGYSVSREKKESFPLTVTSAQKNPTAFYLCASSIDRRKANYGYTFGSGTRLTVV.

This clonotype was seen only a few times. This chain uses TRBV7-6 with TRBJ2-2, with a tentative D call TRBD1 (6 bases). Looked up from germline, CDR1 is SGHVS and CDR2 is FNYEAQ. V lost 2 bases to trimming and J lost 4 bases, with 8 bases between them. The CDR3 is 14 amino acids. This chain's CDR3 is CASSLSRGTGELFF. Written as DNA, the CDR3 is TGTGCCAGCAGCTTAAGCAGGGGCACCGGGGAGCTGTTTTTT.

J is TRBJ2-7 and V is TRBV5-1; a possible D gene is TRBD2 (5 bases). Trimming stripped 0 bases from V and 2 bases from J, with 12 bases between. The germline CDR1 and CDR2 sequences are SGHRS and YFSETQ. This CDR3 region has 15 residues. The CDR3 DNA reads as TGCGCCAGCAGCTTGGCTCTAGGGAGCCCCTACGAGCAGTACTTC. It specifies CASSLALGSPYEQYF.

Only a few counts were recorded for this clonotype. A read error may account for a junction end that differs from germline. This rearrangement joins TRBV2 to TRBJ1-1; 10 bases fit TRBD1. CDR1 is SNHLY and CDR2 is FYNNEI in the germline V gene. This CDR3 has 17 residues. The CDR3 DNA follows: TGTGCCAGCAGTCCCGGGACAGGGGATTTACTGAACACTGAAGCCTTCTTT. Amino acids: CASSPGTGDLLNTEAFF.

This clonotype was detected only a few times. The genes are TRBV12-3 or TRBV12-4 and TRBJ1-6; 7 bases line up with TRBD1. The V and J ends lost 6 bases and 9 bases, in that order; junction bases with no gene match: 5. The CDR3 extends over 13 amino acids. The CDR3 protein is CASSRQGGSPLHF. In nucleotides, the CDR3 is TGTGCCAGCAGCCGACAGGGAGGTTCACCCCTCCACTTT.

This clonotype was picked up a small number of times. This rearrangement joins TRBV20-1 to TRBJ1-4, with D perhaps matching TRBD1 (5 bases). The V end lost 1 base, the J end lost 4 bases, and 10 bases lay between the germline ends. This CDR3 has 14 amino acids. CDR1 is DFQATT and CDR2 is SNEGSKA in the germline V gene (reference sequence). As DNA, the CDR3 is TGCAGTGCTAGAGGGCCAGGGCATAATGAAAAACTGTTTTTT. Its translation is CSARGPGHNEKLFF.

The chain joins TRBV24-1 to TRBJ1-5, with 8 nucleotides matching TRBD1. CDR1 and CDR2 (germline): KGHDR, SFDVKD. The CDR3 extends over 15 amino acids. Trimming removed 5 bases from V and 3 bases from J; junction bases left unmatched: 5. CDR3 in amino acids: CATSVETGANQPQHF. The CDR3, as DNA: TGTGCCACCAGTGTCGAGACAGGGGCCAATCAGCCCCAGCATTTT.

This clonotype was picked up many times. V usage is TRBV2 and J usage is TRBJ1-2, with D maybe TRBD1 (6 bases). Per germline, CDR1 SNHLY and CDR2 FYNNEI. The V gene lost 3 bases and the J gene lost 7 bases, with 12 bases spanning the gap. The CDR3 totals 13 residues. The CDR3 sequence: CASSEVQGRGYTF. The CDR3 coding sequence is TGTGCCAGCAGTGAGGTACAGGGACGTGGCTACACCTTC.

There are many counts of this clonotype. The gene calls are TRBV29-1 and TRBJ1-4; 8 bases align to TRBD1. Germline loops: CDR1 SQVTM, CDR2 ANQGSEA. V dropped 7 bases and J dropped 6; count of bases not matched to a gene: 10. CDR3 size: 14 residues. The DNA of the CDR3 is TGCAGCGGCCGAAGCCCGACAGGGGATGAAAAACTGTTTTTT. Its protein product is CSGRSPTGDEKLFF. The full variable domain, its missing parts supplied by reference TRBV29-1 and TRBJ1-4, is SAVISQKPSRDICQRGTSLTIQCQVDSQVTMMFWYRQQPGQSLTLIATANQGSEATYESGFVIDKFPISRPNLTFSTLTVSNMSPEDSSIYLCSGRSPTGDEKLFFGSGTQLSVL.

The chain combines TRBV2 with TRBJ1-2; D call uncertain. The CDR3 has 12 amino acids. V was pared by 6 bases and J by 8 bases, with 13 bases between. CDR1 and CDR2 from the germline V gene are SNHLY and FYNNEI. DNA for the CDR3: TGTGCCAGCAGCTTGTGGCAGGAAGGCTACACCTTC. Translating gives CASSLWQEGYTF.

Note on this clonotype: Just one base apart from a much larger clone, this may be a read error. This chain uses TRBV11-2 with TRBJ1-3, with a weak D call TRBD1 (5 bases). There are 17 residues in the CDR3. CDR1 is SGHAT, CDR2 FQNNGV, per germline. The CDR3 coding sequence is TGTGCCGGCAGCTTGGCTGGTCACGGGACCTCTGGAAACACCATATATTTT. Residues: CAGSLAGHGTSGNTIYF.

This clonotype has just a few counts. The J gene is TRBJ1-1, the V gene TRBV12-3 or TRBV12-4; D not resolved. The CDR3 totals 15 residues. V lost 7 bases and J 3 bases, leaving 18 bases between the germline ends. CDR3 sequence: CASTPVGSVDTEAFF. CDR3 DNA: TGTGCCAGCACTCCTGTAGGATCTGTGGACACTGAAGCTTTCTTT.